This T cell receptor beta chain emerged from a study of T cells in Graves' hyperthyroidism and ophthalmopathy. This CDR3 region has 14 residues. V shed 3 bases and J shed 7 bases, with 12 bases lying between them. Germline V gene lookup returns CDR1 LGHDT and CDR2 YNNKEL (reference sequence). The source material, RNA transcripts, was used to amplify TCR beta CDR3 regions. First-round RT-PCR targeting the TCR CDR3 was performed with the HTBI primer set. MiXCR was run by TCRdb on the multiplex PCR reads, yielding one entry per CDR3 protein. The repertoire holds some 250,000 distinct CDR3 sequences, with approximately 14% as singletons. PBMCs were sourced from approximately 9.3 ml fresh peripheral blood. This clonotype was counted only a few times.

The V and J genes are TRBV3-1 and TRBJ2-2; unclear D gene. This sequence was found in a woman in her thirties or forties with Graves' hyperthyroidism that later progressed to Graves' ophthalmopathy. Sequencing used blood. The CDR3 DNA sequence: TGTGCCAGCAGCCATACCCAAAGGGTCGGGGAGCTGTTTTTT. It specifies CASSHTQRVGELFF.